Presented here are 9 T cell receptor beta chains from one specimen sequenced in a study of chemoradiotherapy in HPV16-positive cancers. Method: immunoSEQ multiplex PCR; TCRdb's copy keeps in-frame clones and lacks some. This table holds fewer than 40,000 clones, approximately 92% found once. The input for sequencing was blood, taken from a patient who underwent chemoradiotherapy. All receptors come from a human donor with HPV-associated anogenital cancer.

CDR3 DNA sequence: TGTGCCAGCAGCCCTCAGGGTTTTGGGCCCCAGCATTTT. It is translated as CASSPQGFGPQHF. The chain couples TRBV11-2 to TRBJ1-5; tentative D call: TRBD1 (5 bases). Trimming removed 5 bases from V and 9 bases from J, with 14 bases in between. The CDR3 length is 13 residues. CDR1 and CDR2 (germline): SGHAT, FQNNGV.

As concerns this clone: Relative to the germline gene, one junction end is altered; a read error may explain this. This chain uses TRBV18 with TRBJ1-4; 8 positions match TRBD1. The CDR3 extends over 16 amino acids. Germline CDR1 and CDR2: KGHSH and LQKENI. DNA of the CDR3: TGTGCCAGCTCCCCACAAAAGACAGGGGTGAATGAAAAACTGTTTTTT. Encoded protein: CASSPQKTGVNEKLFF.

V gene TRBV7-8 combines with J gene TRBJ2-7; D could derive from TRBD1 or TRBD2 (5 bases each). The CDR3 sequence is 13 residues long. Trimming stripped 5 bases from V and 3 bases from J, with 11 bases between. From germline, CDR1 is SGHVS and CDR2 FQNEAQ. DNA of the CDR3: TGTGCCAGCAGCCAGGGACCATACTACGAGCAGTACTTC. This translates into CASSQGPYYEQYF.

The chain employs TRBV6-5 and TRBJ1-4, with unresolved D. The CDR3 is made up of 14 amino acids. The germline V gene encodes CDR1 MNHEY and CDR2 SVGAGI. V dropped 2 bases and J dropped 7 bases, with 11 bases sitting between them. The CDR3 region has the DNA TGTGCCAGCAGTTACCTAGGAGGTCGTGAAAAACTGTTTTTT. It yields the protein CASSYLGGREKLFF.

CDR3 DNA sequence: TGTGCCCTGGCGGGATCTGGAAACACCATATATTTT. Translation: CALAGSGNTIYF. The gene calls are TRBV11-2 and TRBJ1-3; D gene ambiguous. V lost 11 bases and J 1 base, leaving 9 bases between the germline ends. This CDR3 has 12 amino acids. Germline values: CDR1 SGHAT, CDR2 FQNNGV.

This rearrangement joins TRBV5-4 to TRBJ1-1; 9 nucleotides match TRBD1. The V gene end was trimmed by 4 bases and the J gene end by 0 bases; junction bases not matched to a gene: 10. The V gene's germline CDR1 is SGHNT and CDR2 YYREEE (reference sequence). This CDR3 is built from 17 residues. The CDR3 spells CASSGRTGGFMNTEAFF. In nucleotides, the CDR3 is TGTGCCAGCAGCGGACGTACAGGGGGCTTCATGAACACTGAAGCTTTCTTT.

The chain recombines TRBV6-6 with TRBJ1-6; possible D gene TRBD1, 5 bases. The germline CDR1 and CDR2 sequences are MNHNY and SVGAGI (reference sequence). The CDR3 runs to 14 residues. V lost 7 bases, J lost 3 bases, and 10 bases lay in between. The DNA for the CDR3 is TGTGCCAGCAAGGAAAGGGGCTATAATTCACCCCTCCACTTT. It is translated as CASKERGYNSPLHF.

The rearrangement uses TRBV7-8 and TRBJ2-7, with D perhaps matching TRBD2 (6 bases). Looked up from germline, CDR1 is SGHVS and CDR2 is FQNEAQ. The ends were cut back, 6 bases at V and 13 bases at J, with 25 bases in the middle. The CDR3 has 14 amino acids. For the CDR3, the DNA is TGTGCCAGCAGTCCGGGACTTCGCGACTCCGAGAGTTACTTC. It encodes CASSPGLRDSESYF.

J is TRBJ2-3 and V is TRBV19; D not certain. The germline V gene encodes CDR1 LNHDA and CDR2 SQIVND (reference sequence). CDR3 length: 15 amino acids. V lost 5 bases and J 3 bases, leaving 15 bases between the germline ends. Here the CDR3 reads CASSPGRKRTDTQYF. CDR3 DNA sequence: TGTGCCAGTAGTCCCGGAAGAAAGAGGACAGATACGCAGTATTTT.